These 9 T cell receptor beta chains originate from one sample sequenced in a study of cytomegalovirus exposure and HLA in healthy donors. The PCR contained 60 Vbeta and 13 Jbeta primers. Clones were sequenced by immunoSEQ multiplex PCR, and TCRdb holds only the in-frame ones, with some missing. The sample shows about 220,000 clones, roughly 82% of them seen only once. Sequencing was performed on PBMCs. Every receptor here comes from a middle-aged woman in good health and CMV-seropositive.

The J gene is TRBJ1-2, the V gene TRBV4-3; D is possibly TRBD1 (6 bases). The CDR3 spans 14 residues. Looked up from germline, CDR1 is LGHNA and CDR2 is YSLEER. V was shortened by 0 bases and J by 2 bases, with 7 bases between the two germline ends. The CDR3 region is CASSQDRGNYGYTF. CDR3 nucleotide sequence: TGCGCCAGCAGCCAAGACAGGGGAAACTATGGCTACACCTTC.

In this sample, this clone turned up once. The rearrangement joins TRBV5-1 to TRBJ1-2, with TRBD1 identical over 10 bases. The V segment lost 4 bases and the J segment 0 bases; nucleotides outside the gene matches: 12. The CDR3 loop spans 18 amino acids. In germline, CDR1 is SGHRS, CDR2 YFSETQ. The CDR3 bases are TGCGCCAGCAGCCCGTCTAGGGACAGGGGTGCTACTAACTATGGCTACACCTTC. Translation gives CASSPSRDRGATNYGYTF.

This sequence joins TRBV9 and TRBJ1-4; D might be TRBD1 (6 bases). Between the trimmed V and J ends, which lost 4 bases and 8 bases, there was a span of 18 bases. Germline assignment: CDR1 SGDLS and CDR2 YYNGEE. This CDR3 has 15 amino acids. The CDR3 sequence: CASSRSGEFREKLFF. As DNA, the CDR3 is TGTGCCAGCAGCCGTTCAGGGGAATTTAGAGAAAAACTGTTTTTT.

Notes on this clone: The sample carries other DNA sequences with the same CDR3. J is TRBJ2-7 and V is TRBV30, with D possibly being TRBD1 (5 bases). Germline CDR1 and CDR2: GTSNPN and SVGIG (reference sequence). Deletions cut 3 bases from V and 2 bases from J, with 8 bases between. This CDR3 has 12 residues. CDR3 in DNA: TGTGCCTGGAGCAAGGGGACCTACGAGCAGTACTTC. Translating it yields CAWSKGTYEQYF.

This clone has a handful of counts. The CDR3 protein is CASSLSPGDRNGYTF. As DNA, the CDR3 is TGTGCCAGCAGCTTATCCCCGGGGGACAGGAATGGCTACACCTTC. The chain combines TRBV11-2 with TRBJ1-2; 8 bases map to TRBD1. The CDR3 covers 15 residues. The V gene's germline CDR1 is SGHAT and CDR2 FQNNGV. The trim removed 2 bases at V and 6 bases at J, leaving 8 bases unmatched.

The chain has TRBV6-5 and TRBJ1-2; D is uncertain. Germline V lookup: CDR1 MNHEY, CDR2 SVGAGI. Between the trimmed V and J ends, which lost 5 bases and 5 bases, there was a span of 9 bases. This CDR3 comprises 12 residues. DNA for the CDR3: TGTGCCAGCAGTAACGAGGTGTATGGCTACACCTTC. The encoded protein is CASSNEVYGYTF.

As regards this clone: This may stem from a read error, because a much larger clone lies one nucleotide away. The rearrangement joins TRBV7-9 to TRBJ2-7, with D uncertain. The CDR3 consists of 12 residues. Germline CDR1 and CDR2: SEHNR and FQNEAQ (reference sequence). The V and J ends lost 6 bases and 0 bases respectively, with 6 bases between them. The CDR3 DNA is TGTGCCAGCAGTCCGAGCTCCTACGAGCAGTACTTC. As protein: CASSPSSYEQYF.

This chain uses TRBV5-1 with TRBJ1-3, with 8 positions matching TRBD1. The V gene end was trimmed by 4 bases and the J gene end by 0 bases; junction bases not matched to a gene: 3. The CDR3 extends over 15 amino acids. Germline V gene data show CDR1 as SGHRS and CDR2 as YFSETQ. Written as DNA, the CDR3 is TGCGCCAGCAGCCTTACAGGGGGCTCTGGAAACACCATATATTTT. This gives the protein CASSLTGGSGNTIYF.

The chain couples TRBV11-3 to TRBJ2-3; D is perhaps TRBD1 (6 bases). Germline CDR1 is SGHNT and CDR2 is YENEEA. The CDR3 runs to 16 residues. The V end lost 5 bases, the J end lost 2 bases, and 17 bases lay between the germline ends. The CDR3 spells CASSPPGRGNTDTQYF. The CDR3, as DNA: TGTGCCAGCAGCCCGCCTGGCAGGGGAAACACAGATACGCAGTATTTT.